This T cell receptor (beta chain) was recovered during a study of shared clonotypes between healthy human individuals (dated by TCRdb to the early 2020s). In the study overall: The cohort comprised a couple of women and a few men aged 18 to 49 years. For each donor, CD4 naive and CD4 memory were each given three plates, CD8 naive was given two plates, and CD8 memory was given one plate. Blood TCR repertoires of roughly five healthy adults were deeply sequenced to estimate repertoire size and the extent of clonotype sharing between individuals. Libraries were prepared and TCR repertoires were sequenced by different laboratories using diverse techniques, in order to increase sequencing depth and limit assay-specific biases. Leukapheresis yielded between about 0.94 and 9 billion PBMCs per donor.

Overall results and qualifications from the work: The small number of donors limited the genetic and exposure-history diversity represented. Incomplete sequencing was indicated by rarefaction of sorted-subset datasets, despite the large sequencing depth. Compared with non-shared clonotypes, clonotypes shared by all four sorted-subset donors had higher generation probabilities. Estimated clonotype richness was generally larger for naive than for memory subsets. Pairwise subsampling indicated that sequencing depth was expected to affect the degree of clonotype sharing among donors. Sampling was limited to blood, and TCR repertoires in tissue likely differ from TCR repertoires in blood. Sharing across a few donors was observed for about 4.8% of naive CD4, over 3% of naive CD8, 2% to 2.5% of memory CD4, and roughly 0.4% of memory CD8 clonotypes.

TCR CDR3 regions were amplified from genomic DNA by multiplex PCR using the deep immunoSEQ assay. For each cell subset, the extracted genomic DNA was distributed evenly across all wells of several immunoSEQ 96-well plates, and each plate served as one replicate. For sorted subsets, each replicate PCR was loaded with approximately 200 ng genomic DNA, equivalent to 25,000 to 30,000 T cell genomes. Purified libraries were measured with a Qubit 3.0 fluorometer, size-checked on a Bioanalyzer 2100, and measured again with the KAPA Library Quantification kit. Every immunoSEQ 96-well plate was sequenced on a dedicated single-read 150-cycle Illumina NextSeq 550 flow cell. In the authors' own workflow: Because only junctional sequences without quality scores were contained in the immunoSEQ output, filtering matching that applied to full-length reads could not be performed. Sequences were annotated with PyIR, a Python wrapper for IgBLAST v1.9, using IMGT germline references to assign V/J genes and CDR3. Reads were filtered out if the reads had weak V/J assignments (E-value above 1e-6), no CDR3, stop codons, out-of-frame junctions, or ambiguous translated residues. V3J clonotypes were defined as sequences sharing an identical inferred V gene, J gene, and CDR3 amino acid sequence. Percentage overlap between repertoires was calculated by dividing the number of shared unique clonotypes by the size of the smaller repertoire. Richness of each repertoire was evaluated using RTK rarefaction, the Chao1 estimator, and Recon v2.1 estimates of unobserved clonotypes. OLGA was used to compute generation probabilities for all TCRbeta clonotypes that the gDNA method yielded from a few donors. As stored in TCRdb, this immuneACCESS dataset retains in-frame rearrangements with V and J assigned. A fraction of the clones does not appear; measured against another copy, unresolved V genes explain less than half of the discrepancy, and the remainder lacks a known reason. For V, J and clone size, that table is used; D and trimming come from the DNA. The sample table contains about 2.4 million clones; only one count was recorded for roughly 93% of them. 0.36% of the sample rests with the top ten.

The donors were healthy, HIV-negative adults with no recently reported acute infections or vaccinations. Only Caucasian adults living in Nashville, Tennessee, USA were represented among the donors. CD4+ T cells were enriched by magnetic negative selection, after which naive cells were positively selected on CD45RA and the negative fraction was taken as the memory subset. After blood collection by leukapheresis, PBMCs were isolated using Ficoll-Histopaque density gradient centrifugation and then cryopreserved in the vapor phase of liquid nitrogen. Analytical flow cytometry was used to check the purity and quantity of every magnetically sorted T cell population. From each sorted fraction, genomic DNA was isolated and quantified by UV absorbance on a Nanodrop 2000c. CDR1 and CDR2 are read off the germline V gene as SNHLY and FYNNEI. Counted from cysteine to phenylalanine, this CDR3 has 15 amino acids. CDR3 DNA only is kept here, 45 bases in frame from base 1. The V and J ends are trimmed by 7 bases and 9 bases, leaving 22 bases between them.

Turning to this clone: Its antigen is unknown. The record has no base qualities; no much larger clone is one base away.

The sequencing sample was made of naive CD4+ T cells from PBMCs. What the cell subset or site label conveys for this sample: CD45RA+ positively selected. Recombination linked TRBV2 to TRBJ2-4; the best D guess is TRBD2, with 7 bases matching. This TCR was recovered from a man aged 18 to 30 in good health. Some clones in this sample may be carry-over from other donors' samples. This receptor has the CDR3 CASTYTSAEGGIQYF. The nucleotide sequence is given as TGTGCCAGCACTTATACTAGCGCCGAGGGGGGCATTCAGTACTTC.